Shown below are 32 T cell receptor beta chains from a single sample sequenced in a study of cytomegalovirus exposure and HLA in healthy donors. PCR primers comprised 60 Vbeta and 13 Jbeta primers. Data came from immunoSEQ multiplex PCR; TCRdb stores just in-frame clones and leaves some out. The sample carries about 150,000 clones, around 65% recorded once. Sequencing used PBMCs. These receptor sequences come from a woman aged 55-75 years in good health and CMV-seronegative.

This chain uses TRBV7-2 with TRBJ1-5; no definite D call. The germline CDR1 and CDR2 sequences are SGHTA and FQGNSA. This CDR3 spans 14 amino acids. Deletions cut 5 bases from V and 2 bases from J, with 10 bases between. In nucleotides, the CDR3 is TGTGCCAGCAGCGTTAGTATGGGCAATCAGCCCCAGCATTTT. Its translation: CASSVSMGNQPQHF.

This chain joins TRBV19 and TRBJ1-2; 8 bases align to TRBD1. The CDR3 sequence is 14 residues long. Looked up from germline, CDR1 is LNHDA and CDR2 is SQIVND (reference sequence). Trimming removed 2 bases from V and 3 bases from J; junction bases left unmatched: 2. In DNA form, the CDR3 reads TGTGCCAGTAGTATAAAGGACAGGGACTATGGCTACACCTTC. Translation gives CASSIKDRDYGYTF.

The genes are TRBV10-1 and TRBJ2-3, with 9 bases fitting TRBD2. This CDR3 comprises 17 residues. Germline values: CDR1 WNHNN, CDR2 SYGVQD (reference sequence). V lost 8 bases and J lost 2; bases outside the gene matches: 14. The CDR3 nucleotides read TGCGCCAGCCTTGGCCACATAGCGGGGGAGTTCACAGATACGCAGTATTTT. It encodes CASLGHIAGEFTDTQYF.

This clone was seen ten or more times. The V gene is TRBV19, the J gene TRBJ1-5, with no clear D. The CDR3 runs to 12 residues. V lost 3 bases and J lost 2, with 2 bases in between. In germline, CDR1 is LNHDA, CDR2 SQIVND (reference sequence). In DNA form, the CDR3 reads TGTGCCAGTAGTATCGGCAATCAGCCCCAGCATTTT. It codes for CASSIGNQPQHF.

The sample holds a few counts of this clone. The rearrangement joins TRBV5-4 to TRBJ1-2; 9 bases agree with TRBD1. Trimming at V came to 2 bases and at J to 7 bases, leaving 6 bases not matched to a gene. The germline V gene encodes CDR1 SGHNT and CDR2 YYREEE (reference sequence). This CDR3 has 14 amino acids. The CDR3 is CASSFQQGAGGYTF. In DNA, the CDR3 is TGTGCCAGCAGCTTCCAACAGGGGGCAGGTGGCTACACCTTC. The entire variable domain, with the rest obtained from reference TRBV5-4 and TRBJ1-2, is as follows: ETGVTQSPTHLIKTRGQQVTLRCSSQSGHNTVSWYQQALGQGPQFIFQYYREEENGRGNFPPRFSGLQFPNYSSELNVNALELDDSALYLCASSFQQGAGGYTFGSGTRLTVV.

This sequence joins TRBV7-9 and TRBJ2-3, with D possibly TRBD1 on 6 matching bases. Looked up from germline, CDR1 is SEHNR and CDR2 is FQNEAQ (reference sequence). Deletions cut 2 bases from V and 3 bases from J, with 9 bases between. This CDR3 region has 14 residues. Written as DNA, the CDR3 is TGTGCCAGCAGCTTAAGTGGACAGACAGATACGCAGTATTTT. Protein: CASSLSGQTDTQYF.

The chain combines TRBV9 with TRBJ2-1; 8 bases line up with TRBD2. With V trimmed by 3 bases and J by 5 bases, 7 bases remained unmatched. This CDR3 is built from 15 residues. From germline, CDR1 is SGDLS and CDR2 YYNGEE. The chain's CDR3 is CASSATSAQNNEQFF. CDR3 sequence (DNA): TGTGCCAGCAGCGCGACTAGCGCTCAGAACAATGAGCAGTTCTTC.

This clone appeared a few times. The chain links TRBV29-1 to TRBJ2-3; 9 positions match TRBD1. The CDR3 runs to 14 residues. The germline V gene has CDR1 SQVTM and CDR2 ANQGSEA. The ends lost 4 bases at V and 4 bases at J; junction bases unmatched: 6. The CDR3 spells CSVVRTGVSDTQYF. For the CDR3, the DNA is TGCAGCGTTGTTAGGACAGGGGTGTCAGATACGCAGTATTTT.

The rearrangement links TRBV6-6 to TRBJ2-7, with a possible D match to TRBD2 (6 bases). Per the germline V gene, CDR1 is MNHNY and CDR2 is SVGAGI (reference sequence). The germline V and J ends were trimmed by 8 bases and 4 bases, with 12 bases remaining between them. The CDR3 spans 12 residues. The CDR3 here is CASARDIYEQYF. The DNA for the CDR3 is TGTGCCAGCGCGCGGGATATATACGAGCAGTACTTC.

The V and J genes are TRBV9 and TRBJ1-6; a possible D gene is TRBD1 (6 bases). Germline CDR1 reads SGDLS; CDR2 reads YYNGEE. With 0 bases removed from V and 7 bases from J, the gap between germline ends came to 11 bases. CDR3 length: 15 residues. CDR3 residues: CASSVAGVENSPLHF. CDR3 coding DNA: TGTGCCAGCAGCGTAGCAGGGGTAGAGAATTCACCCCTCCACTTT. The variable domain in full, with the rest retrieved from reference TRBV9 and TRBJ1-6, is DSGVTQTPKHLITATGQRVTLRCSPRSGDLSVYWYQQSLDQGLQFLIQYYNGEERAKGNILERFSAQQFPDLHSELNLSSLELGDSALYFCASSVAGVENSPLHFGNGTRLTVT.

The chain carries TRBV7-3 and TRBJ2-7, with D perhaps matching TRBD2 (6 bases). CDR1 is SGHTA, CDR2 FQGTGA, per germline. The CDR3 has 16 amino acids. V shed 5 bases and J shed 2 bases, with 19 bases lying between them. The DNA of the CDR3 is TGTGCCAGCAGCATTGGGGGGTCTAGCGCTACCTACGAGCAGTACTTC. Translating it yields CASSIGGSSATYEQYF.

The J gene is TRBJ2-7, the V gene TRBV7-8; 7 positions agree with TRBD2. Germline lookup yields CDR1 SGHVS and CDR2 FQNEAQ. The V segment lost 5 bases and the J segment 1 base; nucleotides outside the gene matches: 5. This CDR3 is built from 14 residues. The CDR3 here is CASSPVGGSYEQYF. The CDR3 coding sequence is TGTGCCAGCAGCCCCGTGGGGGGGTCCTACGAGCAGTACTTC.

This clone was counted only a few times. V and J are TRBV5-1 and TRBJ2-5, with 8 bases identical to TRBD1. Trimming at V came to 4 bases and at J to 5 bases, leaving 7 bases not matched to a gene. Germline V gene data show CDR1 as SGHRS and CDR2 as YFSETQ. The CDR3 is made up of 14 amino acids. CDR3 bases: TGCGCCAGCAGCATACAGGGGGGTGACGAGACCCAGTACTTC. It is translated as CASSIQGGDETQYF.

This clone was recorded once. The V call is TRBV5-8, the J call TRBJ1-2; tentatively, D is TRBD1 (5 bases). Trimming removed 3 bases from V and 0 bases from J, with 15 bases in between. The CDR3 runs 16 residues. Germline assignment: CDR1 SGHTS and CDR2 YDEGEE. CDR3 loop: CASSSRPRTPNYGYTF. CDR3 bases: TGTGCCAGCAGCTCGCGCCCCCGGACACCTAACTATGGCTACACCTTC.

The V gene is TRBV28, the J gene TRBJ1-4; D gene uncertain. The CDR3 has 13 amino acids. The V end lost 8 bases, the J end lost 7 bases, and 14 bases lay between the germline ends. The germline CDR1 and CDR2 sequences are MDHEN and SYDVKM. In DNA form, the CDR3 reads TGTGCCAGCCTAAGAGGGCGAAGTGAAAAACTGTTTTTT. It codes for CASLRGRSEKLFF.

This clone occurred once. The chain joins TRBV27 to TRBJ2-2, with D unclear. The length of the CDR3 is 12 residues. Germline-derived CDR1 and CDR2 are MNHEY and SMNVEV (reference sequence). The V end lost 3 bases, the J end lost 7 bases, and 6 bases lay between the germline ends. The CDR3 here is CASSFRNGELFF. In nucleotides, the CDR3 is TGTGCCAGCAGTTTCAGGAACGGGGAGCTGTTTTTT.

This clone was counted only a few times. The rearrangement links TRBV19 to TRBJ1-2, with D perhaps matching TRBD1 (6 bases). Germline V CDR1 and CDR2: LNHDA, SQIVND (reference sequence). The CDR3 is 14 amino acids. V gave up 6 bases and J gave up 8 bases, with 19 bases separating them. Written as DNA, the CDR3 is TGTGCCAGTAGCCCCCATGGGTCAGGGGACGGCTACACCTTC. Residues: CASSPHGSGDGYTF.

The chain links TRBV5-1 to TRBJ2-1; maybe TRBD2 (5 bases). CDR3 length equals 13 residues. Germline lookup yields CDR1 SGHRS and CDR2 YFSETQ. V was cut by 4 bases and J by 7 bases, with 12 bases left in between. In nucleotides, the CDR3 is TGCGCCAGCAGCATGGACCCGGGGAATGAGCAGTTCTTC. Its translation: CASSMDPGNEQFF.

V is TRBV5-1 and J is TRBJ1-1; D not resolved. Trimming took 4 bases from V and 1 from J, leaving 11 bases between them. The CDR3 loop spans 14 amino acids. Looked up from germline, CDR1 is SGHRS and CDR2 is YFSETQ. In DNA, the CDR3 is TGCGCCAGCAGCCCGTGGTACAGGAACACTGAAGCTTTCTTT. It specifies CASSPWYRNTEAFF. Supplemented by reference TRBV5-1 and TRBJ1-1, the full variable domain reads KAGVTQTPRYLIKTRGQQVTLSCSPISGHRSVSWYQQTPGQGLQFLFEYFSETQRNKGNFPGRFSGRQFSNSRSEMNVSTLELGDSALYLCASSPWYRNTEAFFGQGTRLTVV.

The J gene is TRBJ1-5, the V gene TRBV28, with D possibly TRBD1 on 6 matching bases. Trimming shortened V by 7 bases and J by 1 base, and 17 bases separated the two germline ends. Germline V gene lookup returns CDR1 MDHEN and CDR2 SYDVKM. The CDR3 has 16 residues. The CDR3 here is CASKIGGAGSNQPQHF. The CDR3 coding sequence is TGTGCCAGCAAAATCGGGGGGGCTGGGAGCAATCAGCCCCAGCATTTT.

The chain links TRBV27 to TRBJ1-5; D not resolved. Germline values: CDR1 MNHEY, CDR2 SMNVEV (reference sequence). V lost 2 bases and J lost 7, with 9 bases in between. The CDR3 covers 13 residues. CDR3 protein: CASSLRTLQPQHF. The CDR3 DNA follows: TGTGCCAGCAGTTTACGTACTTTGCAGCCCCAGCATTTT.

This chain connects TRBV2 to TRBJ2-7; tentatively, D is TRBD1 (6 bases). CDR1 and CDR2 (germline): SNHLY, FYNNEI. V was cut by 6 bases and J by 4 bases, with 13 bases left in between. There are 13 residues in the CDR3. CDR3 bases: TGTGCCAGCAGCGAGATACAGGGTTACGAGCAGTACTTC. Its translation is CASSEIQGYEQYF.

The rearrangement joins TRBV7-2 to TRBJ2-7; D gene unclear. This CDR3 has 14 residues. Trimming removed 1 base from V and 3 bases from J, with 10 bases in between. The germline V gene has CDR1 SGHTA and CDR2 FQGNSA. The CDR3 spells CASSLGGVGYEQYF. Written as DNA, the CDR3 is TGTGCCAGCAGCTTAGGCGGTGTCGGCTACGAGCAGTACTTC.

V gene TRBV19 combines with J gene TRBJ1-5, with no clear D. The CDR3 is 15 amino acids. The V gene's germline CDR1 is LNHDA and CDR2 SQIVND (reference sequence). Trimming cost V 10 bases and J 0 bases, with 16 bases left between them. CDR3 in amino acids: CATRTAAVSNQPQHF. Here the CDR3 DNA reads TGTGCCACAAGAACCGCGGCGGTTAGCAATCAGCCCCAGCATTTT.

J is TRBJ1-2 and V is TRBV7-2; D ambiguous. Trimming cost V 2 bases and J 5 bases, with 9 bases left between them. CDR3 length equals 13 residues. Germline lookup yields CDR1 SGHTA and CDR2 FQGNSA. The CDR3 sequence: CASSLWGEYGYTF. The CDR3 bases are TGTGCCAGCAGCTTATGGGGAGAGTATGGCTACACCTTC.

The chain links TRBV7-9 to TRBJ1-1; the D is unclear. The CDR3 length is 14 residues. Trimming took 1 base from V and 1 from J, leaving 7 bases between them. From germline, CDR1 is SEHNR and CDR2 FQNEAQ (reference sequence). CDR3 DNA sequence: TGTGCCAGCAGCTTAGGGGCTAAGAACACTGAAGCTTTCTTT. Its translation: CASSLGAKNTEAFF.

The chain joins TRBV11-2 to TRBJ1-2, with TRBD1 as a possible D gene (6 bases). This CDR3 has 16 residues. Trimming took off 8 bases at V and 4 bases at J, with 23 bases between the two ends. Looked up from germline, CDR1 is SGHAT and CDR2 is FQNNGV. The CDR3, as DNA: TGTGCCAGCGGCGGGGGGGGCCCTCAAAGCACCTATGGCTACACCTTC. This sequence encodes CASGGGGPQSTYGYTF.

The chain has TRBV5-4 and TRBJ1-1; 10 bases align to TRBD1. In germline, CDR1 is SGHNT, CDR2 YYREEE (reference sequence). Trimming at V came to 3 bases and at J to 1 base, leaving 3 bases not matched to a gene. This CDR3 contains 15 residues. CDR3 sequence (DNA): TGTGCCAGCAGCTACCGGACAGGGGGGAACACTGAAGCTTTCTTT. Translation gives CASSYRTGGNTEAFF.

The chain couples TRBV5-1 to TRBJ2-7; 15 nucleotides match TRBD2. Looked up from germline, CDR1 is SGHRS and CDR2 is YFSETQ. V trimming: 2 bases; J trimming: 7 bases; junction bases outside the gene matches: 7. This CDR3 spans 16 amino acids. The CDR3 bases are TGCGCCAGCAGCTTAGGCCCGGGACTAGCGGGAGGAGAGCAGTACTTC. It yields the protein CASSLGPGLAGGEQYF.

The V gene is TRBV7-3, the J gene TRBJ2-1; weak D call: TRBD2 (7 bases). Germline values: CDR1 SGHTA, CDR2 FQGTGA. Trimming removed 8 bases at V and 9 bases at J, with 17 bases between. The CDR3 extends over 13 amino acids. CDR3 amino acids: CASAGGAQSEQFF. CDR3 coding DNA: TGTGCCAGCGCTGGGGGGGCCCAGAGTGAGCAGTTCTTC.

This rearrangement joins TRBV5-3 to TRBJ2-5; 8 nucleotides agree with TRBD2. TRBV5-3 has ORF status, its function being uncertain. Trimming removed 4 bases from V and 5 bases from J; junction bases left unmatched: 13. The CDR3 extends over 16 amino acids. CDR3 sequence reads: CARSPPRREETETQYF. Written as DNA, the CDR3 is TGTGCCAGAAGCCCCCCTCGGCGGGAGGAAACGGAGACCCAGTACTTC.

The chain is built from TRBV19 and TRBJ2-2; a possible D gene is TRBD2 (5 bases). There are 15 residues in the CDR3. Germline V gives CDR1 LNHDA, CDR2 SQIVND (reference sequence). V lost 4 bases and J 2 bases, leaving 11 bases between the germline ends. The CDR3 coding sequence is TGTGCCAGTAGTACACTAGAGAAAAACACCGGGGAGCTGTTTTTT. Translating it yields CASSTLEKNTGELFF. Full variable domain (rest looked up from reference TRBV19 and TRBJ2-2): DGGITQSPKYLFRKEGQNVTLSCEQNLNHDAMYWYRQDPGQGLRLIYYSQIVNDFQKGDIAEGYSVSREKKESFPLTVTSAQKNPTAFYLCASSTLEKNTGELFFGEGSRLTVL.